Described below is a single T cell receptor beta chain sequence and its context. Per the study methods: Estimation of nucleated cell counts relied on the amplification of reference gene primers. Some clones are missing from TCRdb's copy, which holds only in-frame ones; the method was immunoSEQ multiplex PCR. V and J calls and clone size are as listed in that table; D and trimming were resolved from the DNA. The sample consists of about 150,000 clones, approximately 90% of them appearing once. The record originates from a study of blood T cell repertoires in COVID-19. About the research overall: Sample material is recorded as cDNA or gDNA derived from T cells, B-cell-depleted T cells, or PBMCs.

Participants' reported clinical history set cohort assignment. A COVID-19 case was met by exposed participants within 2 weeks before study entry. The CDR3 runs to 13 residues. CDR1 and CDR2 (germline): SGHVS, FNYEAQ. V lost 5 bases and J lost 2, with 8 bases in between. Sequenced sample: PBMCs or T cells enriched from blood (not recorded which). V and J are TRBV7-6 and TRBJ2-3, with no clear D. This TCR was sampled from a woman between 40 and 55 years old who had been exposed to COVID-19. The CDR3, as DNA: TGTGCCAGCAGCACCCAGGTCACAGATACGCAGTATTTT. Residues: CASSTQVTDTQYF.